One T cell receptor beta chain is described in this entry. What it recognizes is unknown. Clinical symptoms, serum thyroxine and TRAb, thyroid ultrasound and orbital computed tomography were used for the diagnoses. What was amplified from RNA transcripts were TCR beta CDR3 regions. With the HTBI primer set, the TCR CDR3 went through a first round of RT-PCR. TCRdb reanalysed the multiplex PCR reads using MiXCR and keeps one entry per CDR3 protein. Here the sample spans some 770,000 distinct CDR3 sequences, 15% to 20% being singletons. The source of the sample is a study of T cells in Graves' hyperthyroidism and ophthalmopathy. Study-level findings and limits: From stable hyperthyroidism, ophthalmopathy was separated by a 13 V-J model. Most thyroid clonotypes that were expanded above 0.001 also turned up in blood.

The CDR3 covers 12 residues. Germline assignment: CDR1 SQVTM and CDR2 ANQGSEA. V dropped 5 bases and J dropped 4 bases, with 8 bases sitting between them. The source of this sequence is a man aged 18 to 35 with Graves' hyperthyroidism. Sequencing was performed on blood. The V call is TRBV29-1, the J call TRBJ2-2; possible D gene TRBD2, 6 bases. The chain's CDR3 is CSVWGLTGELFF. CDR3 coding DNA: TGCAGCGTTTGGGGACTCACCGGGGAGCTGTTTTTT.